This record concerns one T cell receptor beta chain sequence. What this receptor recognizes is not known. Base-call qualities are not available, and no considerably larger clone is one nucleotide away. The protocol used for the library was 5' RACE. TCRdb names Illumina HiSeq 2500 as the instrument used. A second about 7 to 11 cycle PCR used a sample-barcoded 5' primer and a J-beta primer mix. A template-switch 5' adaptor carrying 12 random nucleotides introduced a unique molecular identifier onto each TCR beta cDNA molecule. At least 3 million CDR3-containing paired-end reads were obtained from each sample. All of the RNA was converted into first-strand cDNA using the Mint cDNA synthesis kit, with a TRBC-specific oligonucleotide serving as the primer. All cDNA was treated with uracil-DNA glycosylase and then went through a first 18-cycle PCR with the universal primers M1SS and BC2_uni_R. Regarding the original processing steps: For normalization, 1 million high-quality reads were randomly selected from each sample, with every read carrying a distinct molecular identifier. Reads with shared molecular identifiers were discarded instead of being binned into consensus sequences. MiTCR, set to a Q25 quality threshold and the strictest error-elimination algorithm, was used for CDR3 identification, clonotype clustering and error correction. Lower-bound total TCR beta diversity was estimated with a nonparametric unseen species model using Euler transformation. TCRdb itself trimmed the public reads at Q25 with fastp, ran MiXCR and retained productive beta chains. Every distinct CDR3 protein forms one entry, paired with its most common genes and DNA. The V and J calls here are based on TCRdb, not the publication. The sample contains nearly 1 million distinct CDR3 sequences, about 51% of them found a single time. The ten largest clones add up to around a fifth of the sample.

From a lookup of the germline V gene, CDR1 and CDR2 are SGHTA and FQGNSA. Cut back by 0 bases and 0 bases, the V and J ends lie 3 bases apart. Spanning cysteine to phenylalanine, the CDR3 consists of 14 amino acids. The only DNA kept is the CDR3, 42 bases in frame from the first base. The sample is drawn from a study of blood T cells in healthy people across ages (dated by TCRdb to about 2015). Study-level background: In model experiments, template switching captured roughly one uniquely barcoded TCR beta cDNA molecule for every two T cells. To avoid experimental bias, donors of different ages were distributed randomly across sequencing lanes. For two donors (one aged 18 to 30 and one aged 80 or older), the study analyzed two additional independent replicas of 1 million unique cDNA reads from the same blood draw. The study measured age-related changes in TCR beta repertoire diversity using deep sequencing normalized with unique cDNA molecular identifiers. Donors were grouped into four age groups: young (average roughly 16 years), middle-aged (roughly 40), aged (over 55) and long-lived (82).

Donors were approximately 42 systemically healthy Caucasian individuals from Russia aged roughly 6 to 100 years. Each donor gave ten milliliters of peripheral blood, drawn into EDTA-treated Vacutainer tubes. PBMCs were isolated by Ficoll-Paque density-gradient centrifugation, with at least 7 million obtained per sample. Trizol reagent was used to extract total RNA from the PBMCs, yielding at least 5.5 micrograms per sample. For every donor, flow cytometry on a PBMC aliquot measured the percentage of naive CD45RAhigh/CD27high T cells. The paper as a whole reports these results and caveats: Estimates of total diversity based on one million sequenced T cells were regarded as lower bounds and as underestimates. Compared with the aged group, the long-lived group had more naive CD4+ T cells, fewer expanded clones and increased TCR diversity, suggesting age selection. Because the CMV infection status of the donors was unknown, age-related changes in expanded clonotypes may potentially have been confounded. Observed TCR beta diversity per million T cells fell roughly linearly with age, and a significant reduction was already apparent by age about 36. A strong correlation was found between observed TCR beta diversity and the percentage of naive T cells measured by flow cytometry. Because profiling used bulk unsorted PBMCs, naive and antigen-experienced compartments could not be compared conclusively.

The chain was built from TRBV7-2 and TRBJ2-4; the D gene identity is not certain. Sequences were obtained from blood. This TCR came from a woman aged 60-75 years in good health. The CDR3 is CASSLAIAKNIQYF. DNA sequence: TGTGCCAGCAGCTTAGCCATAGCCAAAAACATTCAGTACTTC.